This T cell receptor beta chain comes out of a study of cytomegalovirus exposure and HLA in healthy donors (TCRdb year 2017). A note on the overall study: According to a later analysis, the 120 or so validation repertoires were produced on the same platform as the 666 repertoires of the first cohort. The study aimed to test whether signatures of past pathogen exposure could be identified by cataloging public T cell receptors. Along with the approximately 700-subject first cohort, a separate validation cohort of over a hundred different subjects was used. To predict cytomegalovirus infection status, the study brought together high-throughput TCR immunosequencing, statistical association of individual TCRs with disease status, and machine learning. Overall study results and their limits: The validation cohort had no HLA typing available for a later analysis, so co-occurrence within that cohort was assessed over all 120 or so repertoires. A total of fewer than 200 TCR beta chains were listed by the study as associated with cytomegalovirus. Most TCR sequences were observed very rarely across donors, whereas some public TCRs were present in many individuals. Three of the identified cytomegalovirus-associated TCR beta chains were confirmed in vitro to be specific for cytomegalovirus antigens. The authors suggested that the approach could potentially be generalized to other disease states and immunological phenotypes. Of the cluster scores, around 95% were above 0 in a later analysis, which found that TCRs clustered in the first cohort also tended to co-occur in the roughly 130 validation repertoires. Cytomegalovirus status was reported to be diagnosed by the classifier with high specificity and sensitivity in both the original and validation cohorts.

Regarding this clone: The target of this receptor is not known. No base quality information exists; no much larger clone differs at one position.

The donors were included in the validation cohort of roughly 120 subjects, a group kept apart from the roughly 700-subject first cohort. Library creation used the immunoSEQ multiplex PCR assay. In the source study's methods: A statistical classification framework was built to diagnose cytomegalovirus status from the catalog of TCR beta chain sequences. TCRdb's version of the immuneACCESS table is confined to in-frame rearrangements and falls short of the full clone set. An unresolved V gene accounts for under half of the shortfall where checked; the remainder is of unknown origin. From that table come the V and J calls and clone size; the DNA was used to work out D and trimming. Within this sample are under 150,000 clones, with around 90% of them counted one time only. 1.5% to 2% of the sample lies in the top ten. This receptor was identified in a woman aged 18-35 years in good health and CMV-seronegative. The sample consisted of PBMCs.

Here the CDR3 is given as CASSGTGGRAGYGYTF. The sequence in DNA is TGTGCCAGCAGTGGCACGGGGGGAAGGGCCGGTTATGGCTACACCTTC. The rearrangement combines TRBV28 with TRBJ1-2; the D segment could be TRBD1, given 5 matching bases. The CDR3 measures 16 amino acids from cysteine to phenylalanine. Only CDR3 DNA is held: 48 bases, read in frame from base 1. The V and J ends are trimmed by 5 bases and 5 bases, leaving 21 bases between them. From the germline V gene, CDR1 is MDHEN and CDR2 is SYDVKM.